This T cell receptor (beta chain) was retrieved from a study of vaccination and CD4 T cells after COVID-19. Study information: Overlapping SARS-CoV-2, HCoV-NL63, HCoV-OC43 and HCoV-229E spike peptides stimulated the cells. Control cultures were supplied with a CEFX pool, an HIV-1 Nef pool, or no peptide at all. Study findings and constraints: A comparatively limited set of convalescent patients was examined, with no early post-infection timepoints.

Concerning this clonotype: Its antigen is as yet unknown.

Oncomine TCR Beta short-read sequencing was applied to DNA from cultured CD4+ T cells. TCRdb re-called the PCR reads through MiXCR, storing one row per CDR3 protein. The table includes 15,000 to 20,000 distinct CDR3 sequences, over 40% detected once. Time point: late sampling 161 to 241 days after vaccination in a few convalescent patients. As for treatment: roughly ten-day PBMC culture with coronavirus spike peptide pools or control peptides (ViraFEST assay). CDR1 and CDR2 from the germline V gene are LGHNA and YSLEER. V was trimmed by 1 base and J by 7 bases, leaving 14 bases between them. The CDR3 consists of 15 residues.

The receptor's source is a human donor who had recovered from COVID-19. J is TRBJ2-1 and V is TRBV4-3; weak D call: TRBD2 (5 bases). The sample in question was CD4+ T cells from blood, cultured in vitro, obtained about 7 months after SARS-CoV-2 vaccination. The CDR3 region has the DNA TGCGCCAGCAGCCAAGGACTACTTCTGATTAATGAGCAGTTCTTC. This gives the protein CASSQGLLLINEQFF.